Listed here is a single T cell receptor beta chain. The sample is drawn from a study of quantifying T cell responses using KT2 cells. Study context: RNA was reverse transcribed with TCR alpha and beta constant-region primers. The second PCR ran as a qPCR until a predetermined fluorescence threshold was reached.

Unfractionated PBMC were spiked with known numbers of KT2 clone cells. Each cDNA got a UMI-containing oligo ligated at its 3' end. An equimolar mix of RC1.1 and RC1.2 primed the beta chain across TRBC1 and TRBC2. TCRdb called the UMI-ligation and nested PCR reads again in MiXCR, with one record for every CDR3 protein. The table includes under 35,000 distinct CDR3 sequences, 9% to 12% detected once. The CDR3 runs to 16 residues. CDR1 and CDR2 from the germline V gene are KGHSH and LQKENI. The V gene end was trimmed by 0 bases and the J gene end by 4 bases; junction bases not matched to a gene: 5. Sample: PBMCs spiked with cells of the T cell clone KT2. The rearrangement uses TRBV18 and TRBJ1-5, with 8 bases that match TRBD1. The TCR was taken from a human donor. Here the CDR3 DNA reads TGTGCCAGCTCACCACCCACAGGGACAGGAAATCAGCCCCAGCATTTT. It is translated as CASSPPTGTGNQPQHF.